This entry is about one T cell receptor beta chain. Its antigen is not identified. These data originate in a study of Graves' ophthalmopathy and Graves' hyperthyroidism. TCR beta CDR3 regions were amplified from RNA transcripts. The authors performed first-round RT-PCR with HTBI primers and then a second-round multiplex PCR. One entry per CDR3 protein, called by TCRdb with MiXCR from the multiplex PCR reads. The top ten clones hold more than 2.5% of a sample with over 650,000 distinct CDR3 sequences, about 40% of them seen once. Ophthalmopathy cases showed moderate-to-severe activity, scoring CAS ≥3 and NOSPECS ≥4, with duration under 3 months. Lactation, pregnancy, uncontrolled infections and other autoimmune diseases were all grounds for excluding patients. Study-level findings and limits: Most thyroid clonotypes with frequency above 0.001 were detected in blood too. Between ophthalmopathy and stable hyperthyroidism, a 13-signature model drew a separation with 87.88% sensitivity and 75% to 82% specificity.

The sequence was obtained from an adult man with Graves' ophthalmopathy. Sequencing input: peripheral blood.

CDR3 bases: TGTGCCAGCCTCTTTTCCGGGGAGACCCAGTACTTC. Protein: CASLFSGETQYF. The rearrangement links TRBV7-9 to TRBJ2-5; the D is unclear. The V end lost 8 bases, the J end lost 5 bases, and 12 bases lay between the germline ends. Germline CDR1 and CDR2: SEHNR and FQNEAQ (reference sequence). The CDR3 sequence is 12 residues long.